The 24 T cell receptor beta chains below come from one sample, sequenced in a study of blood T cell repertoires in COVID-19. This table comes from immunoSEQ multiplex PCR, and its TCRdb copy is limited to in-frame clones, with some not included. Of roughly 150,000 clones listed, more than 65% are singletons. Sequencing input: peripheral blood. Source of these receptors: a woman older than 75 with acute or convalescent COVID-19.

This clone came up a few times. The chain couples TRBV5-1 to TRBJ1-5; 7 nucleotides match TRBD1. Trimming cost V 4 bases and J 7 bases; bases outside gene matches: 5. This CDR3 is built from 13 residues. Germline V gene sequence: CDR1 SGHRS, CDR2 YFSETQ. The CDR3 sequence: CASSGGGGQPQHF. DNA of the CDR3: TGCGCCAGCAGCGGAGGGGGCGGACAGCCCCAGCATTTT.

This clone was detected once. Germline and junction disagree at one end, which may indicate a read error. This CDR3 reads CASSPKEKLFF. The CDR3 DNA reads TGTGCCAGCAGCCCTAAGGAAAAACTGTTTTTT. The chain employs TRBV12-3 or TRBV12-4 and TRBJ1-4; no definite D call. The CDR3 length is 11 residues.

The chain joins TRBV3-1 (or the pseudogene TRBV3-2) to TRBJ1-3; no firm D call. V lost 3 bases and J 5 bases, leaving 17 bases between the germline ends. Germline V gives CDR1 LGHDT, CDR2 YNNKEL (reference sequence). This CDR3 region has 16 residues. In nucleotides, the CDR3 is TGTGCCAGCAGCCAGCCCGCCCAAGTCTATCGAAACACCATATATTTT. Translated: CASSQPAQVYRNTIYF.

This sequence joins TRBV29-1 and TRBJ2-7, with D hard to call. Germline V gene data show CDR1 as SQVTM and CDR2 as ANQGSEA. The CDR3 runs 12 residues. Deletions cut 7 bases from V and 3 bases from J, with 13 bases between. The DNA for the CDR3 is TGCAGCGCTTCCTATAGCAACTACGAGCAGTACTTC. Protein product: CSASYSNYEQYF.

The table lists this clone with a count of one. This CDR3 reads CASSMGPRINNYGYTF. The CDR3 DNA is TGTGCCAGTAGTATGGGTCCCAGGATAAACAACTATGGCTACACCTTC. V usage is TRBV19 and J usage is TRBJ1-2; D gene uncertain. Germline loops: CDR1 LNHDA, CDR2 SQIVND (reference sequence). V lost 3 bases to trimming and J lost 2 bases, with 16 bases between them. The CDR3 has 16 amino acids.

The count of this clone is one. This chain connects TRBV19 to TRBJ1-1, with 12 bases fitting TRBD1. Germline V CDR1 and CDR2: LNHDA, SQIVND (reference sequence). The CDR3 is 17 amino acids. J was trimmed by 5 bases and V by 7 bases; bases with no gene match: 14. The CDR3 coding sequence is TGTGCCAGTACCCGGGGGACAGGGGGCCGCAAGGGAACTGAAGCTTTCTTT. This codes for CASTRGTGGRKGTEAFF.

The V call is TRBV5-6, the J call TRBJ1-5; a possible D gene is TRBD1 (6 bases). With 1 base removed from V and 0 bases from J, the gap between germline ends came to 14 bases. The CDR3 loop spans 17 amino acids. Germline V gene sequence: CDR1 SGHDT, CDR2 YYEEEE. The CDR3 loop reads CASSLWFGGHSNQPQHF. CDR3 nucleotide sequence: TGTGCCAGCAGCTTGTGGTTCGGGGGGCATAGCAATCAGCCCCAGCATTTT.

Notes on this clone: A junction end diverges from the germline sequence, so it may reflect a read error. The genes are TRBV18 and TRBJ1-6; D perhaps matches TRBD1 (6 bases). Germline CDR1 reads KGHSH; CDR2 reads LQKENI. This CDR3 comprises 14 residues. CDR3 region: CANSKAQGNSPLHF. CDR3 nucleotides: TGTGCCAACTCAAAGGCTCAGGGGAATTCACCCCTCCACTTT.

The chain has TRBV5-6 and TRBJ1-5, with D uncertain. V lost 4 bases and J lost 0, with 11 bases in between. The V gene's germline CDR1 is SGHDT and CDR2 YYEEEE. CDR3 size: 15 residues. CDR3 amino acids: CASSTRGLSNQPQHF. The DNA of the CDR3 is TGTGCCAGCAGCACTCGGGGTCTTAGCAATCAGCCCCAGCATTTT.

Here the CDR3 DNA reads TGTGCCAGCTCACCGGGCCTACAGGGGGCGAACACTGAAGCTTTCTTT. Translating it yields CASSPGLQGANTEAFF. The J gene is TRBJ1-1, the V gene TRBV18; TRBD1 aligns across 9 bases. The CDR3 extends over 16 amino acids. Trimming at V came to 3 bases and at J to 1 base, leaving 6 bases not matched to a gene. From germline, CDR1 is KGHSH and CDR2 LQKENI. Complete variable domain (other parts from reference TRBV18 and TRBJ1-1): NAGVMQNPRHLVRRRGQEARLRCSPMKGHSHVYWYRQLPEEGLKFMVYLQKENIIDESGMPKERFSAEFPKEGPSILRIQQVVRGDSAAYFCASSPGLQGANTEAFFGQGTRLTVV.

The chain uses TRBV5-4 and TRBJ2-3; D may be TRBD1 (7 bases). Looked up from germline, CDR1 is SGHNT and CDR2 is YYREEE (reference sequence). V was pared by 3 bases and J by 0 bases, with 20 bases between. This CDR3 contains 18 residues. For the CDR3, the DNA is TGTGCCAGCAGCTCGGGCCCGACAGGGAGGCCTAGCACAGATACGCAGTATTTT. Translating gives CASSSGPTGRPSTDTQYF.

CDR3 DNA sequence: TGTGCCATCAGTGACCCCCTGGGGGGGCGCACAGATACGCAGTATTTT. This gives the protein CAISDPLGGRTDTQYF. The chain employs TRBV10-3 and TRBJ2-3, with a weak D call TRBD2 (7 bases). Between the trimmed V and J ends, which lost 3 bases and 1 base, there was a span of 14 bases. The CDR3 is 16 amino acids. Germline loops: CDR1 ENHRY, CDR2 SYGVKD.

In DNA, the CDR3 is TGTGCCAGCAAACAGGAACGAGCTAATGAAAAACTGTTTTTT. This sequence encodes CASKQERANEKLFF. V and J are TRBV6-6 and TRBJ1-4, with D possibly being TRBD1 (5 bases). The CDR3 length is 14 residues. The V gene's germline CDR1 is MNHNY and CDR2 SVGAGI (reference sequence). The ends were cut back, 7 bases at V and 3 bases at J, with 12 bases in the middle.

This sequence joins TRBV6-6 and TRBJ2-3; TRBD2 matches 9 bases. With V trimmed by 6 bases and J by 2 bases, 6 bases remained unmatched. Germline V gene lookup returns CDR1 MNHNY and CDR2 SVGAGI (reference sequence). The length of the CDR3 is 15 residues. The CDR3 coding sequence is TGTGCCAGCAGCCTTAGCGGGAGCCCCACAGATACGCAGTATTTT. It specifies CASSLSGSPTDTQYF.

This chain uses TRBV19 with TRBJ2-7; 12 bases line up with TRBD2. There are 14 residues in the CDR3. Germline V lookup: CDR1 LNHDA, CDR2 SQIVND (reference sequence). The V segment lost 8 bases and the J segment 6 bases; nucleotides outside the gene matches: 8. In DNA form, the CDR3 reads TGTGCCAGTTCCGGACTAGCGGGACAGATCGAGCAGTACTTC. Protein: CASSGLAGQIEQYF.

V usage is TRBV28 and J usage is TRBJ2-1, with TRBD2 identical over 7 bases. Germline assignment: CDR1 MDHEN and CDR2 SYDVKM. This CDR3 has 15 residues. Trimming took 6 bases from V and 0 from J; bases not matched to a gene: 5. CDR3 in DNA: TGTGCCAGCAGCTCGAGCGGGGTCTCCTACAATGAGCAGTTCTTC. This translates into CASSSSGVSYNEQFF.

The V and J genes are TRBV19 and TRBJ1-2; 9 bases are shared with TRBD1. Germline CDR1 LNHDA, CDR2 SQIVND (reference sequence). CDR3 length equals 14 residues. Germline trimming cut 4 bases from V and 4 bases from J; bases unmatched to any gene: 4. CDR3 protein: CASSRDRDTYGYTF. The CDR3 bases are TGTGCCAGTAGTAGGGACAGGGATACCTATGGCTACACCTTC.

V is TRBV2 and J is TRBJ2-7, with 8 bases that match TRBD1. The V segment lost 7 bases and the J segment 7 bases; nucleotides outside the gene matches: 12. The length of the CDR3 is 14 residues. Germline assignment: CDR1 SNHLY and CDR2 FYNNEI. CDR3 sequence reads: CASTRTGPKGEQYF. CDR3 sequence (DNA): TGTGCCAGCACCCGGACAGGGCCAAAGGGAGAGCAGTACTTC.

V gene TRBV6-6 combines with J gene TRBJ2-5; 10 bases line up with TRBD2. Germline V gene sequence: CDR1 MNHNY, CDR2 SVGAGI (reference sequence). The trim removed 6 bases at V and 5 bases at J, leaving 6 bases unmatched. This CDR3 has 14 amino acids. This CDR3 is CASRSGRARETQYF. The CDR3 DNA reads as TGTGCCAGCAGGAGCGGGAGGGCCCGGGAGACCCAGTACTTC.

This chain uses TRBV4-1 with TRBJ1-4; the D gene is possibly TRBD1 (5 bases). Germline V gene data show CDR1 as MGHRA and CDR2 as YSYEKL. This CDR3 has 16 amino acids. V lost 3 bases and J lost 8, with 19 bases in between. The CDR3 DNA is TGCGCCAGCAGCCACGGACCGTTGCGGGGGAAAGAAAAACTGTTTTTT. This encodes CASSHGPLRGKEKLFF.

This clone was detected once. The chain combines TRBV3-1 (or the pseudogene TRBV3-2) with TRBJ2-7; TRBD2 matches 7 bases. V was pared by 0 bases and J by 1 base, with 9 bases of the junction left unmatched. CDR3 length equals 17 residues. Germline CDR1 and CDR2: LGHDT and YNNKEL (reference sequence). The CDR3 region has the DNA TGTGCCAGCAGCCAAGATTTAAGCGGGGCCCCTTCCTACGAGCAGTACTTC. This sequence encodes CASSQDLSGAPSYEQYF.

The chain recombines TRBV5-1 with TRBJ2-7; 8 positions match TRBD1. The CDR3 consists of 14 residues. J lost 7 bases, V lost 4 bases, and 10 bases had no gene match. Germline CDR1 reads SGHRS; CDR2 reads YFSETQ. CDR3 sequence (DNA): TGCGCCAGCAGCGAACGATCGACAGGGGATGAGCAGTACTTC. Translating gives CASSERSTGDEQYF.

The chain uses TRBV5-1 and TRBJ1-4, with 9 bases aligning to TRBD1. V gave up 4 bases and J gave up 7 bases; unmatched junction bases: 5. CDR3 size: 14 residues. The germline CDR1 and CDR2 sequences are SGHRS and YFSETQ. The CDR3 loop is CASSVTGGSEKLFF. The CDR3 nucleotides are TGCGCCAGCAGCGTTACAGGGGGCAGTGAAAAACTGTTTTTT.

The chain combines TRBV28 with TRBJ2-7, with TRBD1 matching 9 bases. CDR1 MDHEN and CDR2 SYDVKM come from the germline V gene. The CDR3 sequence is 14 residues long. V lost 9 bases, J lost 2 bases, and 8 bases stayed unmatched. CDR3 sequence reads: CASRGQGTPYEQYF. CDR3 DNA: TGTGCCAGTCGGGGACAGGGCACTCCCTACGAGCAGTACTTC.